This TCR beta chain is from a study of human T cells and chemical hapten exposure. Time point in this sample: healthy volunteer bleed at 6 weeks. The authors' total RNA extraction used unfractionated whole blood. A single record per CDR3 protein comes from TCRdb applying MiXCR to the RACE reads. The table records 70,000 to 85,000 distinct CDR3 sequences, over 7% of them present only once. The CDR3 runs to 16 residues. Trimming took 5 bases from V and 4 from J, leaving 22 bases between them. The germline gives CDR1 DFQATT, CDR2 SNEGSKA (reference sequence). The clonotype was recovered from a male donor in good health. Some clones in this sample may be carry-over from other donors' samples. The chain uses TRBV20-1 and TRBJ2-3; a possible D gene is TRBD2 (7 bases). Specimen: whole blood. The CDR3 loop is CSALSFGGGQPDTQYF. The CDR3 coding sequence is TGCAGTGCTCTCTCGTTTGGGGGGGGCCAACCAGATACGCAGTATTTT.